The clone carrying this T cell receptor beta chain came up many times. The antigen is undetermined. This sample was included in a study of Graves' ophthalmopathy and Graves' hyperthyroidism. Findings and caveats of the study: Ophthalmopathy could be told apart from stable hyperthyroidism by a 13-signature model (approximately 90% sensitivity, 70% to 84% specificity).

People with hyperthyroidism were aged 18 to 65 and newly diagnosed, under 2 months' duration. Trimming shortened V by 0 bases and J by 7 bases, and 16 bases separated the two germline ends. The germline CDR1 and CDR2 sequences are SGDLS and YYNGEE. This CDR3 has 15 amino acids. Amplification of the TCR beta CDR3 regions used RNA transcripts (as template). Following a first-round RT-PCR that used HTBI primers, a second-round multiplex PCR was carried out. MiXCR was run by TCRdb on the multiplex PCR reads, yielding one entry per CDR3 protein. The repertoire has over a million distinct CDR3 sequences, around a third of them found once; the top ten carry roughly 11%.

This TCR was recovered from an adult man with Graves' hyperthyroidism. Sequenced input: peripheral blood or thyroid tissue (not recorded which). This chain uses TRBV9 with TRBJ1-2, with a possible D match to TRBD1 (6 bases). The CDR3 DNA is TGTGCCAGCAGCGTAGATGGGGGGGCTGCTCGTGGCTACACCTTC. Translation: CASSVDGGAARGYTF.